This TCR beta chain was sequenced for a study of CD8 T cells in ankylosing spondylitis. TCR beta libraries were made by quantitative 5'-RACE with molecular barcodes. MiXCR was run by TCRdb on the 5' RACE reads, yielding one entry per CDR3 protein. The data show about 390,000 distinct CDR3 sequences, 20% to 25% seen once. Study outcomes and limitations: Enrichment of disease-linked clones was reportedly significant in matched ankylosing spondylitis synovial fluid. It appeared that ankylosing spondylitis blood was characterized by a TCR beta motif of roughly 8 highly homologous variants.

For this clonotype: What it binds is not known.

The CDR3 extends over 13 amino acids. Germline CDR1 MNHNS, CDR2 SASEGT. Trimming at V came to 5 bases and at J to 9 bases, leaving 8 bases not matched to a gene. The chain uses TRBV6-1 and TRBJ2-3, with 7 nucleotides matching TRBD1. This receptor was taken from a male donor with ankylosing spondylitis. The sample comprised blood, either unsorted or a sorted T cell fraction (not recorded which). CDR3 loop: CASSPVTGVTQYF. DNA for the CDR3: TGTGCCAGCAGTCCCGTCACAGGGGTGACGCAGTATTTT.